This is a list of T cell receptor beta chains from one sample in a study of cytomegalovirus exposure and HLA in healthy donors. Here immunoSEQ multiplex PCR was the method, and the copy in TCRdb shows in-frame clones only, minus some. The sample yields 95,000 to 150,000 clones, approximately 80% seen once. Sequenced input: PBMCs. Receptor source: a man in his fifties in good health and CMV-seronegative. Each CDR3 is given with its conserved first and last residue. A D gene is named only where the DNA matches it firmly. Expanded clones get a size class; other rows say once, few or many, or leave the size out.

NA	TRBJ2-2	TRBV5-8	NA	TGTGCCAGCAGGGGCCGAGCCACCGGGGAGCTGTTTTTT	CASRGRATGELFF
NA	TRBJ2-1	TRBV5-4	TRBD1	TGTGCCAGCAGCCCCGGACAGGGGGCGCGAAATGAGCAGTTCTTC	CASSPGQGARNEQFF
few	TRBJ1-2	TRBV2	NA	TGTGCCAGCAGAGTCCAGGGTCCCTCAGGTGGCTACACCTTC	CASRVQGPSGGYTF
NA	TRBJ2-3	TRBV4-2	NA	TGTGCCAGCAGCCAAGATCGACCCGTAAAAGGGGGATTCACAGATACGCAGTATTTT	CASSQDRPVKGGFTDTQYF
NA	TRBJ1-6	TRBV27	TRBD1	TGTGCCAGCAGCCGCAGGGGGGATAATTCACCCCTCCACTTT	CASSRRGDNSPLHF
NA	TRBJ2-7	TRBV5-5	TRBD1	TGTGCCAGCAGCTCGACAGGGGCGGGTTACGAGCAGTACTTC	CASSSTGAGYEQYF
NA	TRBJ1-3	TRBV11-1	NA	TGTGCCAGCAACACAAGACAGGACTCTGGAAACACCATATATTTT	CASNTRQDSGNTIYF
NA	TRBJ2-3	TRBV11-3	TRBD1	TGTGCCAGCAGCTCCACTACCAGGGGGCATACGCAGTATTTT	CASSSTTRGHTQYF
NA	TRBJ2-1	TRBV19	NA	TGTGCCAGTAGTCTCCAGGGGAGGGATGAGCAGTTCTTC	CASSLQGRDEQFF
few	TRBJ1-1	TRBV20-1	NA	TGCAGTGCTAGACAGGGGCTTGAAGCTTTCTTT	CSARQGLEAFF
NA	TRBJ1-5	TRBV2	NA	TGTGCCAGCAGCGCGGAGCAAAGAGGAAATCAGCCCCAGCATTTT	CASSAEQRGNQPQHF
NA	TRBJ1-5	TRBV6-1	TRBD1	TGTGCCAGCAGTCAGGGACAGGCCGACAATCAGCCCCAGCATTTT	CASSQGQADNQPQHF
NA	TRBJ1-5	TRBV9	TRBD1	TGTGCCAGCAGCGTAACAGGGGGCACTGGGCAGCCCCAGCATTTT	CASSVTGGTGQPQHF
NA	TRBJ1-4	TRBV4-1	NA	TGCGCCAGCAGCCAAGCATTATGGCCGACTAAAACAACTAATGAAAAACTGTTTTTT	CASSQALWPTKTTNEKLFF
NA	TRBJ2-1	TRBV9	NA	TGTGCCAGCAGCGCCGGAGGCGGATCCGGTGAGCAGTTCTTC	CASSAGGGSGEQFF
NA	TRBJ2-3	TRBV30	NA	TGTGCCTGGACTAGCCATAGCACAGATACGCAGTATTTT	CAWTSHSTDTQYF
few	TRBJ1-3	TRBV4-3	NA	TGCGCCAGCAGCCAAGATTCGGGCTCTGGAAACACCATATATTTT	CASSQDSGSGNTIYF
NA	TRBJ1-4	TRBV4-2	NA	TGTGCCAGCAGCCAAGTCGAGAGGGATAATGAAAAACTGTTTTTT	CASSQVERDNEKLFF
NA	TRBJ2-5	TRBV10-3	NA	TGTGCCATCAGTGAGGGACAGAACCAAGAGACCCAGTACTTC	CAISEGQNQETQYF
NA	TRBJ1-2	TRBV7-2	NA	TGTGCCAGCAGCTCTCTAGGGGACTATGGCTACACCTTC	CASSSLGDYGYTF
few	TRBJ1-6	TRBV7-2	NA	TGTGCCAGCAGCTTAGTTGGGAGGGGGGGAGAATCACCCCTCCACTTT	CASSLVGRGGESPLHF
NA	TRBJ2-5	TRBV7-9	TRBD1	TGTGCCAGCAGCCGCCAGACAGGGGGGAGAGAGACCCAGTACTTC	CASSRQTGGRETQYF
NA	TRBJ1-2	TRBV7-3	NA	TGTGCCAGCAGCTTGCTACCTAACTATGGCTACACCTTC	CASSLLPNYGYTF
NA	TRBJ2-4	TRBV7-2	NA	TGTGCCAGCAGCTTCTCCCGGGAGAACATTCAGTACTTC	CASSFSRENIQYF
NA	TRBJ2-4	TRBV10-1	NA	TGCGCCAGCACCCCCCCGATTGACAGAAAAAACATTCAGTACTTC	CASTPPIDRKNIQYF
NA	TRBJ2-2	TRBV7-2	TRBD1	TGTGCCAGCAGCTCCAGACAGGGGGCCGGGGAGCTGTTTTTT	CASSSRQGAGELFF
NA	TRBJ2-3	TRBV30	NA	TGTGCCTGGAGTGTACTATCCGATCGGGATCTGGGGGATACGCAGTATTTT	CAWSVLSDRDLGDTQYF
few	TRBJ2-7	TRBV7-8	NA	TGTGCCAGCAGCTCCGTGGGGGGATCGTCTTACGAGCAGTACTTC	CASSSVGGSSYEQYF
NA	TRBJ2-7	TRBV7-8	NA	TGTGCCAGCAGCCGGGGAATCGGGTTCTACGAGCAGTACTTC	CASSRGIGFYEQYF
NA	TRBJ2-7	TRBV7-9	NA	TGTGCCAGCAGCTTCAACGGCTCCTACGAGCAGTACTTC	CASSFNGSYEQYF
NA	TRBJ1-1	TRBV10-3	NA	TGTGCCATCGGGGGGGGCACTGAAGCTTTCTTT	CAIGGGTEAFF
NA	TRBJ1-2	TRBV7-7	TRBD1	TGTGCTAGCAGCTTAGCGGGGATCGCCGGGACAGAATTTTTAAACTATGGCTACACCTTC	CASSLAGIAGTEFLNYGYTF
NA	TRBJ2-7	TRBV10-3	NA	TGTGCCATCAGTGTTGGAGGGTGCGAGCAGTACTTC	CAISVGGCEQYF
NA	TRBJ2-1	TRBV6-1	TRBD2	TGTGCCAGCAGTGAAGTATGGGCGGGAGTGGATGAGCAGTTCTTC	CASSEVWAGVDEQFF
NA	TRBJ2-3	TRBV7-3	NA	TGTGCCAGCAGCCCTCACCCAGGCACAGATACGCAGTATTTT	CASSPHPGTDTQYF
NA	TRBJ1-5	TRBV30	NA	TGTGCCTGGAGTTCTCCGAACACAAATCAGCCCCAGCATTTT	CAWSSPNTNQPQHF
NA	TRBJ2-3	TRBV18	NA	TGTGCCAGCTCACCATTCGGGTATACGCAGTATTTT	CASSPFGYTQYF
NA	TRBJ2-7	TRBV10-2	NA	TGCGCCAGCAATGAAATTGGGGGCCCCTACGAGCAGTACTTC	CASNEIGGPYEQYF
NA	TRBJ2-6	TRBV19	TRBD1	TGTGCCAGTAGTATCGTAGGGGGCCGCCCTGGGGCCAACGTCCTGACTTTC	CASSIVGGRPGANVLTF
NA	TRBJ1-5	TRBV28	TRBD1	TGTGCCAGTCGGGGGACAGTCGACAATCAGCCCCAGCATTTT	CASRGTVDNQPQHF
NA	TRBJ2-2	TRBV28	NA	TGTGCCAGCAACGGGGTGGCGAACACCGGGGAGCTGTTTTTT	CASNGVANTGELFF
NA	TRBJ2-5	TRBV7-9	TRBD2	TGTGCCAGCAGCCGCCTACTAGCGGGTGAGACCCAGTACTTC	CASSRLLAGETQYF
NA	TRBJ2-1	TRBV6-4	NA	TGTGCCAGCTCTAAGAGGGAGTCCCATGAGCAGTTCTTC	CASSKRESHEQFF
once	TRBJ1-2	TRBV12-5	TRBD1	TGTGCTAGTGGTTTGGGTCAGGGGGAGGTTAACTATGGCTACACCTTC	CASGLGQGEVNYGYTF
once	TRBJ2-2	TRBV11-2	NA	TGTGCCAGCAGCCCACGAGTACGGGGGAACACCGGGGAGCTGTTTTTT	CASSPRVRGNTGELFF
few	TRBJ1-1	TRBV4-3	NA	TGCGCCAGCAGCCAAGGGGGCAGGGAGAACACTGAAGCTTTCTTT	CASSQGGRENTEAFF
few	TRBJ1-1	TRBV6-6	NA	TGTGCCAGCAGTTACGGGGGGGGCACTGAAGCTTTCTTT	CASSYGGGTEAFF
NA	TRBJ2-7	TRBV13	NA	TGTGCCAGCAGCTTAGGCGCGGTCCCCTACGAGCAGTACTTC	CASSLGAVPYEQYF
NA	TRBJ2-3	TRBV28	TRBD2	TGTGCCAGCACCACGGCTAGCGGAACCACAGATACGCAGTATTTT	CASTTASGTTDTQYF